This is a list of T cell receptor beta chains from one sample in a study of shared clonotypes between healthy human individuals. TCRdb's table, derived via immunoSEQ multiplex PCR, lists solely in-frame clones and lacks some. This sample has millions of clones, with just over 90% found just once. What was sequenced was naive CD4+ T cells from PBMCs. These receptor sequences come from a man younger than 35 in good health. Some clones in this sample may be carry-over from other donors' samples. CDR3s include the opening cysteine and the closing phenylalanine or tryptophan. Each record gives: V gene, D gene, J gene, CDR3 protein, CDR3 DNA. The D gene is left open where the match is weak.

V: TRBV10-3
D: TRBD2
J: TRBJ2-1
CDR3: CAISVGASGTNEQFF
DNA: TGTGCCATCAGTGTAGGGGCGAGCGGGACCAATGAGCAGTTCTTC

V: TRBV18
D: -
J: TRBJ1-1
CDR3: CASSLQQDTEAFF
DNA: TGTGCCAGCTCATTGCAACAGGACACTGAAGCTTTCTTT

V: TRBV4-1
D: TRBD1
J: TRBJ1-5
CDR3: CASSQVGQGGNQPQHF
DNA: TGCGCCAGCAGCCAAGTCGGGCAGGGGGGCAATCAGCCCCAGCATTTT

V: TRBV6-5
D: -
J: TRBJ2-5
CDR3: CASSYRVNSYQETQYF
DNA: TGTGCCAGCAGTTACCGGGTAAATTCGTACCAAGAGACCCAGTACTTC

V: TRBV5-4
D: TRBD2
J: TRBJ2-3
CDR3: CASSEPGLSRDTQYF
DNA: TGTGCCAGCAGCGAACCGGGACTATCTAGAGATACGCAGTATTTT

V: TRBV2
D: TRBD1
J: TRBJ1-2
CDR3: CASRGTGGAFGYTF
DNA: TGTGCCAGCAGAGGGACAGGGGGCGCATTTGGCTACACCTTC

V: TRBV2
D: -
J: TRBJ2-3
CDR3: CASSEEGPLVATQYF
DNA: TGTGCCAGCAGTGAGGAGGGTCCATTAGTTGCTACGCAGTATTTT

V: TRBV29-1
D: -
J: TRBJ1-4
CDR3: CSVRDKGKLFF
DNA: TGCAGCGTGCGGGACAAAGGAAAACTGTTTTTT

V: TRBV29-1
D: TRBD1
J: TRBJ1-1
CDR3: CSVPGQSNTEAFF
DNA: TGCAGCGTTCCGGGACAGTCGAACACTGAAGCTTTCTTT

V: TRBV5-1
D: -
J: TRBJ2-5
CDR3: CASSFPRGGYQETQYF
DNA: TGCGCCAGCAGCTTTCCCCGAGGGGGGTACCAAGAGACCCAGTACTTC

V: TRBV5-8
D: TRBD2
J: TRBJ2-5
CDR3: CASLPGTSGQETQYF
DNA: TGTGCCAGCCTACCTGGGACTAGCGGGCAAGAGACCCAGTACTTC

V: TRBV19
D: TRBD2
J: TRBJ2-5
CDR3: CASSIASGGETQYF
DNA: TGTGCCAGTAGTATAGCCAGCGGGGGAGAGACCCAGTACTTC

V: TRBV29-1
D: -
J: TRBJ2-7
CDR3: CSVAVTYEQYF
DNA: TGCAGCGTTGCAGTCACCTACGAGCAGTACTTC